These 18 T cell receptor beta chains share one sample of origin, sequenced in a study of blood T cells in healthy people across ages (dated by TCRdb to 2013 to 2016). To prepare the library, 5' RACE was applied. TCRdb shows the sequencer as Illumina HiSeq 2500. The second PCR ran for roughly 7 to 12 cycles and used a J-beta primer mix along with a sample-barcoded 5' primer. TCRdb reran the public reads through fastp at Q25 and MiXCR, keeping productive beta chains. Rows with a matching CDR3 protein are joined into one entry that keeps the most common DNA and genes. Counted in this sample were around 750,000 distinct CDR3 sequences; roughly 53% of them appeared once. 41% of the sample rests with the top ten. The sample consisted of blood. These receptors were collected from a man older than 75 in good health.

V is TRBV10-3 and J is TRBJ1-4; 11 bases are shared with TRBD1. The CDR3 spans 16 residues. Germline CDR1 is ENHRY and CDR2 is SYGVKD. V lost 3 bases to trimming and J lost 6 bases; unmatched junction nucleotides: 6. CDR3: CAISDADRGRYEKLFF. In DNA form, the CDR3 reads TGTGCCATCAGTGACGCGGACAGGGGGCGGTATGAAAAACTGTTTTTT.

This chain connects TRBV4-1 to TRBJ2-1, with 11 bases that match TRBD2. Germline trimming cut 0 bases from V and 0 bases from J; bases unmatched to any gene: 7. The CDR3 is made up of 19 amino acids. CDR1 is MGHRA and CDR2 is YSYEKL in the germline V gene. The CDR3 nucleotides read TGCGCCAGCAGCCAAGAGGAGGGCACTAGCGGGGGCTCCTACAATGAGCAGTTCTTC. Translating gives CASSQEEGTSGGSYNEQFF.

The table lists this clonotype with a few counts. The V and J genes are TRBV29-1 and TRBJ1-5, with 7 nucleotides matching TRBD1. V lost 4 bases and J lost 0; bases outside the gene matches: 3. Germline CDR1 SQVTM, CDR2 ANQGSEA. The CDR3 is 14 residues long. CDR3: CSVGDRVSNQPQHF. CDR3 coding DNA: TGCAGCGTTGGAGACAGGGTTAGCAATCAGCCCCAGCATTTT.

This clonotype was seen a few times. The CDR3 bases are TGCAGCGTTGAAGGCAGAGGACACAATGAGCAGTTCTTC. Its protein product is CSVEGRGHNEQFF. This sequence joins TRBV29-1 and TRBJ2-1, with D hard to call. Trimming pared 1 base from V and 5 bases from J, leaving 9 bases between. Germline V gene lookup returns CDR1 SQVTM and CDR2 ANQGSEA. This CDR3 contains 13 residues.

The V gene is TRBV29-1, the J gene TRBJ2-7; no firm D call. The CDR3 has 12 residues. From germline, CDR1 is SQVTM and CDR2 ANQGSEA. Trimming shortened V by 5 bases and J by 5 bases, and 13 bases separated the two germline ends. The CDR3 nucleotides read TGCAGCGTTTCGGACGGTTCCGACGAGCAGTACTTC. Protein product: CSVSDGSDEQYF.

CDR3 sequence: CSVEEFRWASERRDNEQFF. Written as DNA, the CDR3 is TGCAGCGTTGAAGAATTTCGTTGGGCTAGCGAGAGGAGGGACAATGAGCAGTTCTTC. This chain uses TRBV29-1 with TRBJ2-1, with a possible D match to TRBD2 (6 bases). V shed 0 bases and J shed 5 bases, with 26 bases lying between them. The CDR3 is 19 amino acids. CDR1 SQVTM and CDR2 ANQGSEA come from the germline V gene.

The rearrangement links TRBV29-1 to TRBJ2-3; 8 bases are a match to TRBD1. The CDR3 is 12 residues long. Trimming took 4 bases from V and 14 from J; bases not matched to a gene: 11. Germline CDR1 and CDR2: SQVTM and ANQGSEA. CDR3 amino acids: CSVALQGGNAYF. CDR3 nucleotides: TGCAGCGTTGCCTTACAGGGGGGTAACGCGTATTTT.

The V gene is TRBV29-1, the J gene TRBJ2-7; D might be TRBD2 (6 bases). This CDR3 is built from 14 residues. Germline-derived CDR1 and CDR2 are SQVTM and ANQGSEA. V dropped 4 bases and J dropped 0 bases, with 13 bases sitting between them. The CDR3 here is CSVGPGLSSYEQYF. In nucleotides, the CDR3 is TGCAGCGTTGGGCCGGGACTGAGCTCCTACGAGCAGTACTTC.

This clonotype came up a few times. This chain links TRBV2 with TRBJ2-3; D is uncertain. CDR3 length: 11 residues. Germline V gene lookup returns CDR1 SNHLY and CDR2 FYNNEI. Trimming took 7 bases from V and 2 from J, leaving 4 bases between them. Here the CDR3 reads CASTYTDTQYF. In DNA form, the CDR3 reads TGTGCCAGCACCTACACAGATACGCAGTATTTT.

V usage is TRBV6-2 or TRBV6-3 and J usage is TRBJ2-1; D is possibly TRBD2 (6 bases). The length of the CDR3 is 18 residues. Germline V gene lookup returns CDR1 MNHEY and CDR2 SVGEGT. V was clipped by 0 bases and J by 0 bases, with 15 bases between them. For the CDR3, the DNA is TGTGCCAGCAGTTACTCTTTGCAGCGGGCCAACTCCTACAATGAGCAGTTCTTC. Its translation: CASSYSLQRANSYNEQFF.

The rearrangement joins TRBV6-5 to TRBJ2-7; 8 bases line up with TRBD1. The CDR3 covers 15 residues. Germline CDR1 MNHEY, CDR2 SVGAGI. Trimming removed 1 base from V and 5 bases from J; junction bases left unmatched: 7. The CDR3 nucleotides read TGTGCCAGCAGTTACTTCGGACAGGGCGGTGACGAGCAGTACTTC. This sequence encodes CASSYFGQGGDEQYF.

CDR3 DNA: TGTGCCAGCCAACCGGGACTAGGAGTCCATGAGCAGTTCTTC. Translated: CASQPGLGVHEQFF. This chain links TRBV2 with TRBJ2-1; 8 bases match TRBD2. This CDR3 is built from 14 residues. Germline assignment: CDR1 SNHLY and CDR2 FYNNEI. Trimming at V came to 8 bases and at J to 8 bases, leaving 11 bases not matched to a gene.

This chain uses TRBV14 with TRBJ2-1; no reliable D call. V was trimmed by 0 bases and J by 3 bases, leaving 12 bases between them. This CDR3 is built from 16 residues. Germline V lookup: CDR1 SGHDN, CDR2 FVKESK. The CDR3 spells CASSQDSGIGYNEQFF. The CDR3, as DNA: TGTGCCAGCAGCCAAGATTCGGGTATCGGCTACAATGAGCAGTTCTTC. The variable domain in full, with the rest retrieved from reference TRBV14 and TRBJ2-1, is EAGVTQFPSHSVIEKGQTVTLRCDPISGHDNLYWYRRVMGKEIKFLLHFVKESKQDESGMPNNRFLAERTGGTYSTLKVQPAELEDSGVYFCASSQDSGIGYNEQFFGPGTRLTVL.

A note on this clonotype: A much larger clone is a single base away; this may be a read error. The rearrangement uses TRBV5-1 and TRBJ2-7; D is perhaps TRBD1 or TRBD2 (6 bases each). The CDR3 has 15 amino acids. Deletions cut 4 bases from V and 8 bases from J, with 22 bases between. Germline-derived CDR1 and CDR2 are SGHRS and YFSETQ. CDR3 nucleotides: TGCGCCAGCAGCCCCACCCCAGGGGAGGCGAACAAGCAGTACTTC. It yields the protein CASSPTPGEANKQYF.

The chain combines TRBV5-5 with TRBJ2-6; D is undetermined. V lost 4 bases and J 0 bases, leaving 8 bases between the germline ends. The CDR3 is made up of 15 amino acids. Germline lookup yields CDR1 SGHKS and CDR2 YYEKEE (reference sequence). The CDR3 protein is CASSPSLSGANVLTF. The DNA for the CDR3 is TGTGCCAGCAGCCCATCGCTCTCTGGGGCCAACGTCCTGACTTTC.

V and J are TRBV12-3 or TRBV12-4 and TRBJ1-5; D might be TRBD1 (5 bases). The CDR3 contains 14 residues. Trimming removed 0 bases from V and 4 bases from J, with 7 bases in between. In DNA form, the CDR3 reads TGTGCCAGCAGTTTAGCAAGGGGTAATCAGCCCCAGCATTTT. It codes for CASSLARGNQPQHF.

The rearrangement links TRBV6-6 to TRBJ1-1; 9 bases align to TRBD1. This CDR3 has 15 residues. Germline V CDR1 and CDR2: MNHNY, SVGAGI (reference sequence). V lost 2 bases and J lost 5; bases outside the gene matches: 6. The CDR3 sequence: CASSYPTGGGTEAFF. In DNA, the CDR3 is TGTGCCAGCAGTTACCCGACAGGGGGTGGGACTGAAGCTTTCTTT.

The chain recombines TRBV5-1 with TRBJ2-1, with D unresolved. The germline V gene has CDR1 SGHRS and CDR2 YFSETQ. The germline V and J ends were trimmed by 0 bases and 1 base, with 8 bases remaining between them. The CDR3 spans 15 residues. The DNA of the CDR3 is TGCGCCAGCAGCTTGGATGGAGCTTCCTACAATGAGCAGTTCTTC. Its translation is CASSLDGASYNEQFF.